This section outlines one T cell receptor (beta chain) sequence together with its context. No antigen is known for it. Per the germline V gene, CDR1 is SGHTA and CDR2 is FQGNSA. V gave up 5 bases and J gave up 3 bases, with 11 bases separating them. The CDR3 has 13 residues. The record originates from a study of blood T cells in healthy people across ages. Points from the study as a whole: Researchers said unsorted PBMCs prevented a conclusive naive versus antigen-experienced comparison. Relative to aged donors, long-lived donors carried more naive CD4+ cells and displayed higher diversity.

Alongside a J-beta primer mix, a sample-barcoded 5' primer served in a second PCR lasting roughly 7 to 11 cycles. TCRdb called the 5' RACE reads again in MiXCR, with one record for every CDR3 protein. The sample lists roughly 680,000 distinct CDR3 sequences; about 52% were seen once. V usage is TRBV7-2 and J usage is TRBJ2-7; D remains unclear. The specimen sequenced was blood. This receptor was identified in a woman aged 60-70 years in good health. CDR3 loop: CASSQDLNYEQYF. The DNA for the CDR3 is TGTGCCAGCAGCCAAGACTTGAACTACGAGCAGTACTTC.